The T cell receptor (beta chain) under discussion was sequenced for a study of shared clonotypes between healthy human individuals. Study-wide background: Each donor had three CD4 naive, three CD4 memory, two CD8 naive and one CD8 memory plate.

Study results and limitations: Clonotypes shared by all four donors outscored non-shared clonotypes in generation probability. Shared across four donors were around 4.7% of the naive CD4 clonotypes.

After removal of 8 bases from V and 0 bases from J, the junction contained 19 bases not matched to a gene. The CDR3 is 19 residues long. CDR1 and CDR2 (germline): PRHDT, FYEKMQ (reference sequence). The protocol was immunoSEQ multiplex PCR, while the TCRdb copy is restricted to in-frame clones and leaves out a portion. Here the sample spans about 2.1 million clones, 85% to 95% being singletons. Naive CD8 isolation took CD45RO-negative cells positively selected for CCR7 and excluded terminally differentiated effector memory CD45RA+ cells. Nashville, Tennessee was home to all donors, each a Caucasian adult. To note about this clone: Its antigen is unknown.

Specimen: naive CD8+ T cells from PBMCs. This sequence was found in a man aged 18 to 30 in good health. Some clones in this sample may be carry-over from other donors' samples. V usage is TRBV13 and J usage is TRBJ2-1, with 7 bases fitting TRBD1. The CDR3, as DNA: TGTGCCAGCCGGATCCTTGGTGGATCTCCAGGGGGCTCCTACAATGAGCAGTTCTTC. Translation gives CASRILGGSPGGSYNEQFF.